This T cell receptor (beta chain) appears in the sequencing data of a study of OX40 agonist ivuxolimab in advanced cancers. This CDR3 spans 15 amino acids. Unmatched junction bases numbered 9, after V lost 7 bases and J lost 1 base. In germline, CDR1 is MDHEN, CDR2 SYDVKM. TCRdb's table, derived via immunoSEQ multiplex PCR, lists solely in-frame clones and lacks some. Here the sample spans some 39,000 clones, approximately 91% being singletons. Here the sequenced sample was CD4+ or CD8+ T cells sorted from blood, taken in a trial of the OX40 agonist ivuxolimab. This chain uses TRBV28 with TRBJ2-5; TRBD1 agrees at 7 bases. The clonotype was recovered from an adult with an advanced solid tumor such as melanoma, head and neck, liver or kidney cancer. Here the CDR3 reads CASTPLGTVQETQYF. CDR3 DNA sequence: TGTGCCAGCACCCCCTTGGGGACAGTCCAAGAGACCCAGTACTTC.